One sample yielded the 28 T cell receptor beta chains listed below, sequenced in a study of OX40 agonist ivuxolimab in advanced cancers. Libraries were prepared by immunoSEQ multiplex PCR; TCRdb keeps only in-frame clonotypes and omits some of them. The sample gives about 25,000 clones, 70% to 90% of which show up once; 20% to 30% is in the top ten. Sequencing used CD4+ or CD8+ T cells sorted from blood, obtained in a trial of the OX40 agonist ivuxolimab. Receptor source: an adult with an advanced solid tumor such as melanoma, head and neck, liver or kidney cancer.

The chain carries TRBV2 and TRBJ1-1, with unresolved D. V lost 0 bases to trimming and J lost 1 base, with 15 bases between them. The CDR3 runs to 17 residues. The germline CDR1 and CDR2 sequences are SNHLY and FYNNEI. CDR3 amino acids: CASSEAEGFTGNTEAFF. CDR3 nucleotide sequence: TGTGCCAGCAGTGAAGCGGAGGGATTTACTGGGAACACTGAAGCTTTCTTT.

In DNA, the CDR3 is TGTGCCAGCAGCTTTGGACTAGCCTCAGAGACCCAGTACTTC. Translated: CASSFGLASETQYF. The gene calls are TRBV13 and TRBJ2-5; TRBD2 agrees at 8 bases. V lost 3 bases, J lost 4 bases, and 4 bases stayed unmatched. CDR3 length: 14 residues. CDR1 is PRHDT, CDR2 FYEKMQ, per germline (reference sequence).

CDR3 sequence (DNA): TGTGCCAGCAACCAGTGGAACTATGGCTACACCTTC. Translating gives CASNQWNYGYTF. The chain uses TRBV28 and TRBJ1-2; no clear D gene. CDR1 is MDHEN, CDR2 SYDVKM, per germline. The V gene lost 7 bases and the J gene lost 2 bases, with 8 bases spanning the gap. The CDR3 totals 12 residues.

This chain connects TRBV4-3 to TRBJ2-2; D is possibly TRBD1 (5 bases). Trimming pared 4 bases from V and 1 base from J, leaving 7 bases between. Germline V CDR1 and CDR2: LGHNA, YSLEER. The CDR3 loop spans 14 amino acids. The CDR3 DNA reads TGCGCCAGCAGCCGCGACAGGAACACCGGGGAGCTGTTTTTT. Its protein product is CASSRDRNTGELFF.

In its sample, this clone is medium-sized (0.01 to 0.1%). The chain is built from TRBV6-1 and TRBJ2-7, with D uncertain. V dropped 3 bases and J dropped 3 bases, with 6 bases sitting between them. This CDR3 spans 12 amino acids. Germline-derived CDR1 and CDR2 are MNHNS and SASEGT. CDR3 bases: TGTGCCAGCAGTGATGTGGTCTACGAGCAGTACTTC. It is translated as CASSDVVYEQYF.

The chain joins TRBV11-2 to TRBJ1-6; D gene ambiguous. The ends were cut back, 2 bases at V and 9 bases at J, with 20 bases in the middle. The CDR3 length is 17 residues. CDR1 and CDR2 from the germline V gene are SGHAT and FQNNGV. The CDR3 DNA sequence: TGTGCCAGCAGCTTAACGGGTGGGTCCTCAAGTGGTTCACCCCTCCACTTT. The encoded protein is CASSLTGGSSSGSPLHF.

The chain is built from TRBV27 and TRBJ2-5; D unclear. Germline V gene data show CDR1 as MNHEY and CDR2 as SMNVEV (reference sequence). V lost 1 base and J lost 2, with 5 bases in between. This CDR3 is 13 amino acids long. This CDR3 is CASSLYLQETQYF. DNA of the CDR3: TGTGCCAGCAGTTTATATCTTCAAGAGACCCAGTACTTC.

The chain employs TRBV4-1 and TRBJ1-2; 7 bases line up with TRBD1. The CDR3 runs 14 residues. CDR1 is MGHRA and CDR2 is YSYEKL in the germline V gene. With V trimmed by 3 bases and J by 7 bases, 8 bases remained unmatched. Here the CDR3 DNA reads TGCGCCAGCAGCCAGGGTCCCGGGACAGCTGGCTACACCTTC. This translates into CASSQGPGTAGYTF.

About this clone itself: The sample carries other DNA sequences with the same CDR3. The chain combines TRBV6-6 with TRBJ2-7; D unresolved. Germline V CDR1 and CDR2: MNHNY, SVGAGI (reference sequence). The CDR3 contains 11 residues. The V gene lost 0 bases and the J gene lost 7 bases, with 4 bases spanning the gap. The CDR3 spells CASSYSGEQYF. The CDR3 bases are TGTGCCAGCAGTTACTCTGGAGAGCAGTACTTC.

Comment on this clone: The junction departs from the called germline gene at one end, perhaps through a read error. The V call is TRBV6-1, the J call TRBJ1-2; D remains unclear. The CDR3 sequence is 15 residues long. Germline V gives CDR1 MNHNS, CDR2 SASEGT. CDR3 amino acids: CAGSEIAGTNYGYTF. The CDR3 nucleotides read TGTGCCGGCAGTGAAATCGCCGGGACTAACTATGGCTACACCTTC.

This sequence joins TRBV28 and TRBJ2-7, with D possibly TRBD1 on 5 matching bases. The CDR3 runs 14 residues. Trimming shortened V by 0 bases and J by 0 bases, and 6 bases separated the two germline ends. CDR1 and CDR2 (germline): MDHEN, SYDVKM. CDR3 amino acids: CASSLWQGSYEQYF. Written as DNA, the CDR3 is TGTGCCAGCAGTTTATGGCAGGGCTCCTACGAGCAGTACTTC.

This chain uses TRBV5-8 with TRBJ2-7, with D possibly TRBD1 on 6 matching bases. V lost 3 bases and J lost 6, with 19 bases in between. The CDR3 extends over 15 amino acids. Germline CDR1 is SGHTS and CDR2 is YDEGEE. CDR3 in amino acids: CASSSDSVPLGEQYF. The CDR3, as DNA: TGTGCCAGCAGCTCGGACAGTGTCCCCCTAGGCGAGCAGTACTTC.

The gene calls are TRBV5-1 and TRBJ2-2; a weak D match, TRBD1 (7 bases). CDR3 size: 15 residues. Germline V gene sequence: CDR1 SGHRS, CDR2 YFSETQ. With 9 bases removed from V and 5 bases from J, the gap between germline ends came to 20 bases. In DNA, the CDR3 is TGCGCCACCCAGCGGGTAGGGGGCGCGACCGGGGAGCTGTTTTTT. Encoded protein: CATQRVGGATGELFF.

J is TRBJ1-1 and V is TRBV29-1, with D hard to call. CDR3 length: 11 amino acids. The germline V gene encodes CDR1 SQVTM and CDR2 ANQGSEA. V lost 5 bases and J lost 2, with 6 bases in between. The chain's CDR3 is CSVRANTEAFF. In DNA, the CDR3 is TGCAGCGTTCGGGCAAACACTGAAGCTTTCTTT.

The chain combines TRBV28 with TRBJ2-5; D is possibly TRBD2 (6 bases). V was trimmed by 4 bases and J by 2 bases, leaving 17 bases between them. CDR3 size: 16 residues. The germline V gene has CDR1 MDHEN and CDR2 SYDVKM. The chain's CDR3 is CASSSLAGRWQETQYF. The CDR3 DNA reads TGTGCCAGCAGTTCCCTGGCGGGGCGTTGGCAAGAGACCCAGTACTTC. The entire variable domain, with the rest obtained from reference TRBV28 and TRBJ2-5, is as follows: DVKVTQSSRYLVKRTGEKVFLECVQDMDHENMFWYRQDPGLGLRLIYFSYDVKMKEKGDIPEGYSVSREKKERFSLILESASTNQTSMYLCASSSLAGRWQETQYFGPGTRLLVL.

The chain recombines TRBV13 with TRBJ2-1; the D gene is possibly TRBD2 (5 bases). In germline, CDR1 is PRHDT, CDR2 FYEKMQ (reference sequence). Deletions cut 5 bases from V and 4 bases from J, with 12 bases between. The CDR3 contains 14 residues. The CDR3 DNA sequence: TGTGCCAGCAGCCCCGCTCGGGGTTACAATGAGCAGTTCTTC. Encoded protein: CASSPARGYNEQFF.

This chain connects TRBV29-1 to TRBJ2-3; a weak D match, TRBD1 (6 bases). The V gene lost 4 bases and the J gene lost 0 bases, with 8 bases spanning the gap. This CDR3 contains 13 residues. Germline CDR1 reads SQVTM; CDR2 reads ANQGSEA. CDR3 protein: CSVARGSTDTQYF. The CDR3 DNA is TGCAGCGTTGCTAGGGGGAGCACAGATACGCAGTATTTT.

By frequency in the sample, this clone is medium-sized. This chain links TRBV11-3 with TRBJ2-1; D is undetermined. Trimming took 2 bases from V and 0 from J, leaving 11 bases between them. Germline values: CDR1 SGHNT, CDR2 YENEEA. This CDR3 spans 16 amino acids. The CDR3 spells CASSLIAGSSYNEQFF. The CDR3 DNA sequence: TGTGCCAGCAGCTTAATAGCCGGTAGCTCCTACAATGAGCAGTTCTTC. Full variable domain (rest looked up from reference TRBV11-3 and TRBJ2-1): EAGVVQSPRYKIIEKKQPVAFWCNPISGHNTLYWYLQNLGQGPELLIRYENEEAVDDSQLPKDRFSAERLKGVDSTLKIQPAELGDSAVYLCASSLIAGSSYNEQFFGPGTRLTVL.

This chain connects TRBV2 to TRBJ1-1, with D possibly matching TRBD1 (5 bases). Between the trimmed V and J ends, which lost 8 bases and 8 bases, there was a span of 12 bases. The germline gives CDR1 SNHLY, CDR2 FYNNEI. The CDR3 consists of 11 residues. DNA for the CDR3: TGTGCCAGCCGAGGCGGGGGGGAAGCTTTCTTT. This sequence encodes CASRGGGEAFF.

The chain carries TRBV28 and TRBJ1-5; D gene unclear. The CDR3 spans 13 residues. The germline V gene encodes CDR1 MDHEN and CDR2 SYDVKM. Trimming stripped 3 bases from V and 4 bases from J, with 7 bases between. The CDR3 protein is CASSLGSNQPQHF. The DNA of the CDR3 is TGTGCCAGCAGTTTGGGATCTAATCAGCCCCAGCATTTT.

The V and J genes are TRBV7-9 and TRBJ1-2; D gene uncertain. Germline V gene sequence: CDR1 SEHNR, CDR2 FQNEAQ (reference sequence). This CDR3 comprises 16 residues. V lost 3 bases, J lost 3 bases, and 17 bases lay in between. For the CDR3, the DNA is TGTGCCAGCAGCTTGGCGGGGATGACGGACCACTATGGCTACACCTTC. It yields the protein CASSLAGMTDHYGYTF.

Only one count was recorded for this clone. The chain is built from TRBV28 and TRBJ2-2; no firm D call. V lost 3 bases to trimming and J lost 6 bases, with 20 bases between them. This CDR3 is 17 amino acids long. Germline V CDR1 and CDR2: MDHEN, SYDVKM. CDR3 sequence reads: CASSFTSGLTYAGELFF. The CDR3 region has the DNA TGTGCCAGCAGTTTCACGTCAGGTTTAACGTACGCCGGGGAGCTGTTTTTT.

The chain is built from TRBV5-1 and TRBJ1-5, with D uncertain. Germline assignment: CDR1 SGHRS and CDR2 YFSETQ. Trimming removed 4 bases from V and 9 bases from J, with 17 bases in between. The CDR3 is 14 amino acids. Here the CDR3 reads CASSLGSGRWPQHF. CDR3 coding DNA: TGCGCCAGCAGCCTGGGGTCGGGTCGGTGGCCCCAGCATTTT.

The chain combines TRBV14 with TRBJ1-6; 7 bases are shared with TRBD1. This CDR3 spans 15 amino acids. Trimming removed 4 bases from V and 7 bases from J; junction bases left unmatched: 7. Germline loops: CDR1 SGHDN, CDR2 FVKESK. CDR3 nucleotide sequence: TGTGCCAGCAGCCTATACAGGGGAGGGAATTCACCCCTCCACTTT. Amino acid sequence: CASSLYRGGNSPLHF.

The chain has TRBV7-9 and TRBJ1-4; 7 bases match TRBD1. This CDR3 has 14 residues. The germline V gene encodes CDR1 SEHNR and CDR2 FQNEAQ (reference sequence). Trimming at V came to 5 bases and at J to 5 bases, leaving 5 bases not matched to a gene. The CDR3 nucleotides read TGTGCCAGCAGCGGAGGGACAGACAATGAAAAACTGTTTTTT. Amino acid sequence: CASSGGTDNEKLFF.

This rearrangement joins TRBV21-1 to TRBJ2-7; TRBD2 is taken as the D call from the table, unchecked against the DNA. TRBV21-1 is a recognized pseudogene. The CDR3 is 16 amino acids. In DNA form, the CDR3 reads TGTGCCAGCAGCAAAGAGAAGGACGGGACTTGGTACGAGCAGTACTTC. It encodes CASSKEKDGTWYEQYF.

The chain carries TRBV7-3 and TRBJ2-2; TRBD2 matches at 11 bases. V lost 2 bases, J lost 7 bases, and 6 bases stayed unmatched. CDR3 length: 16 residues. In germline, CDR1 is SGHTA, CDR2 FQGTGA. The CDR3 DNA follows: TGTGCCAGCAGCTTACTAGCGGGAGGTTCGGACGGGGAGCTGTTTTTT. Translating it yields CASSLLAGGSDGELFF. The variable domain in full, with the rest retrieved from reference TRBV7-3 and TRBJ2-2, is GAGVSQTPSNKVTEKGKYVELRCDPISGHTALYWYRQSLGQGPEFLIYFQGTGAADDSGLPNDRFFAVRPEGSVSTLKIQRTERGDSAVYLCASSLLAGGSDGELFFGEGSRLTVL.

Notes on this clone: The junction departs from the called germline gene at one end, perhaps through a read error. This sequence joins TRBV5-6 and TRBJ1-2; TRBD1 might be the D (6 bases). Germline CDR1 reads SGHDT; CDR2 reads YYEEEE. This CDR3 is built from 14 residues. CDR3 sequence reads: CASTLTGTPYGYTF. For the CDR3, the DNA is TGTGCCAGCACCTTGACCGGGACACCCTATGGCTACACCTTC.